The T cell receptor (beta chain) described here comes from a study of blood T cell repertoires in COVID-19. Overall study context: Collection of acute and convalescent COVID-19 samples took place in the United States, Italy and Spain.

The repertoire was sequenced with immunoSEQ multiplex PCR; TCRdb's copy has only in-frame clones and lacks some. The sample includes under 130,000 clones, roughly 90% of them seen just once. Losses at the gene ends were 0 bases for V and 8 bases for J; bases not matched to a gene: 7. Germline CDR1 is SGHRS and CDR2 is YFSETQ. This CDR3 is 15 amino acids long. This TCR was recovered from a woman of 80 years or more in a cohort sampled during active COVID-19. The specimen was peripheral blood. V and J are TRBV5-1 and TRBJ2-1, with 8 bases that match TRBD2. The CDR3 loop is CASSLGRGAWDEQFF. For the CDR3, the DNA is TGCGCCAGCAGCTTGGGGCGGGGGGCCTGGGATGAGCAGTTCTTC.